This T cell receptor beta chain was profiled in a study of T cells expressing NK-cell markers. Study summary: Investigators obtained TCR beta repertoires from sorted CD3+CD56+NKG2C+, CD3+CD56+NKG2C- and CD3+CD56-NKG2C+ T cells. The study sequenced eight donors, seven HCMV-seropositive and one seronegative.

This CDR3 contains 16 residues. Germline V lookup: CDR1 SEHNR, CDR2 FQNEAQ (reference sequence). One entry per CDR3 protein, without DNA, is what TCRdb gives after re-calling the 5' RACE reads. In total, the table holds approximately 110,000 distinct CDR3 sequences. The rearrangement joins TRBV7-9 to TRBJ2-5; there is no DNA to check the TCRdb D call of TRBD1. The receptor was isolated from a woman between 18 and 75 years old in good health. The sample consisted of blood T cells: a sorted CD56 or NKG2C T cell subset, CD4+ or CD8+ T cells, or bulk PBMC T cells (not recorded which). The chain's CDR3 is CASSLGPRTDQETQYF.